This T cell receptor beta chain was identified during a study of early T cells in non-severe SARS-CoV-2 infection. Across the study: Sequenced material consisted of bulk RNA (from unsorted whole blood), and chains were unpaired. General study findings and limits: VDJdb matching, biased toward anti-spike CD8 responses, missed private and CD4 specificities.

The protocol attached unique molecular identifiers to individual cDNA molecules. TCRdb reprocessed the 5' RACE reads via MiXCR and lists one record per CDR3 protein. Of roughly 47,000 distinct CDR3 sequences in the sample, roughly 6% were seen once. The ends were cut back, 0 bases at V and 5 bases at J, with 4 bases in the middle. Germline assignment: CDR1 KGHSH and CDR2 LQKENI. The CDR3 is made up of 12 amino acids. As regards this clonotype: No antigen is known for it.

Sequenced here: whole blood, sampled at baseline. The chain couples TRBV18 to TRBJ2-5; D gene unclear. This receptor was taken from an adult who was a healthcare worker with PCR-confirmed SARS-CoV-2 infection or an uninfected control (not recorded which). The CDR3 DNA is TGTGCCAGCTCACCACCCCACGAGACCCAGTACTTC. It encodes CASSPPHETQYF.